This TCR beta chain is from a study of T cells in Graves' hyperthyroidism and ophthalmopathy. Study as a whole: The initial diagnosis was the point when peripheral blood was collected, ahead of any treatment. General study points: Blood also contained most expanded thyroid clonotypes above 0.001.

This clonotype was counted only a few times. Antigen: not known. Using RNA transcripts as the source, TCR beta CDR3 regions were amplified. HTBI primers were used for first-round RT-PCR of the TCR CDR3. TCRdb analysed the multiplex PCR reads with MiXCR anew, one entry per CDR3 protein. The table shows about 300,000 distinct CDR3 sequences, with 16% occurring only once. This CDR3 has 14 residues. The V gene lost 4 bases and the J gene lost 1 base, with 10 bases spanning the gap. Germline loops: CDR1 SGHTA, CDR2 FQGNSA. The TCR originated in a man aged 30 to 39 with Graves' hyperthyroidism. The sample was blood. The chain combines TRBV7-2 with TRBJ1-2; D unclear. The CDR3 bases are TGTGCCAGCAGCTCTTACACCGATAACTATGGCTACACCTTC. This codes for CASSSYTDNYGYTF.